This T cell receptor beta chain was retrieved from a study of shared clonotypes between healthy human individuals. Study-level results: Investigators collected only blood, and repertoires in tissues likely differ. Four donors shared approximately 5% of their naive CD4 clonotypes. When compared with the clonotypes that were shared by all four sorted-subset donors, the non-shared clonotypes turned out to have lower generation probabilities. Since donors were few, the genetic and exposure-history diversity represented was limited.

CD45RO-negative cells were positively selected for CCR7, leaving out terminally differentiated effector memory CD45RA+ cells. Profiled with immunoSEQ multiplex PCR; TCRdb holds only in-frame clones, not every one. The sample consists of about 580,000 clones, nearly 98% of them appearing once. This clone was picked up one time. Its cognate antigen is unknown. The CDR3 is 17 amino acids. V shed 5 bases, J shed 4 bases, and the junction held 16 bases outside the gene matches. Germline V gene lookup returns CDR1 SGHRS and CDR2 YFSETQ. V is TRBV5-1 and J is TRBJ2-3; 7 bases are shared with TRBD2. The sequencing input was naive CD8+ T cells sorted from blood. This receptor was taken from a young man in good health. CDR3 in amino acids: CASSSGGGAGEADTQYF. CDR3 bases: TGCGCCAGCAGTTCCGGAGGAGGGGCGGGAGAAGCAGATACGCAGTATTTT.